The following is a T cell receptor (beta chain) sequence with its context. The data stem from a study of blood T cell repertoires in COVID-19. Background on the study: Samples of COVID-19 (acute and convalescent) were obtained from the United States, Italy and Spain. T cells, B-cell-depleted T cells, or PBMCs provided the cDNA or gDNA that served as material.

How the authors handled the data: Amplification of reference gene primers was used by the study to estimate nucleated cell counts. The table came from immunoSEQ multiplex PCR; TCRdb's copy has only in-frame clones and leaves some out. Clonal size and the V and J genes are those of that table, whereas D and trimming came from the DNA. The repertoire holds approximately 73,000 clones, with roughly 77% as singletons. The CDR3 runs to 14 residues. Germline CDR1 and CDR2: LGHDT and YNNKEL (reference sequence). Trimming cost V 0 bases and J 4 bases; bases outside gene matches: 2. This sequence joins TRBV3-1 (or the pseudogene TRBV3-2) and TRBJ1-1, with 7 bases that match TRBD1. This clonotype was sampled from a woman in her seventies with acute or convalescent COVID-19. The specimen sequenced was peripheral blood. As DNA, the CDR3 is TGTGCCAGCAGCCAAGACGCAGGGGGCACTGAAGCTTTCTTT. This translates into CASSQDAGGTEAFF.